This T cell receptor (beta chain) emerged from a study of blood T cell repertoires in COVID-19. Germline assignment: CDR1 LGHNA and CDR2 YNFKEQ. The CDR3 loop spans 15 amino acids. Deletions cut 2 bases from V and 0 bases from J, with 8 bases between. Sequencing was performed with immunoSEQ multiplex PCR; in TCRdb, only in-frame clones are kept and a portion is missing. The repertoire consists of approximately 27,000 clones, with approximately 83% occurring once and the leading ten covering almost 25%. The receptor was isolated from a human donor in a cohort sampled during active COVID-19. Sequenced input: peripheral blood. The rearrangement uses TRBV4-2 and TRBJ2-4, with a tentative D call TRBD2 (6 bases). Here the CDR3 reads CASSQRGLAKNIQYF. Written as DNA, the CDR3 is TGTGCCAGCAGCCAAAGGGGACTAGCCAAAAACATTCAGTACTTC.